These T cell receptor beta chains were read from a single sample in a study of T cell responses to AZD1222 COVID-19 vaccine. Assay: immunoSEQ multiplex PCR; the TCRdb copy retains only in-frame clones and omits some. This table holds some 170,000 clones, approximately 88% found once. The source material was peripheral blood, sampled 28 days after the second AZD1222 dose. The receptors were gathered from an adult who received the AZD1222 COVID-19 vaccine. The CDR3 runs from the conserved cysteine through the conserved F or W. The D gene is left open where the match is weak. Only some rows state a clone size, as once, few, many or a class for expanded clones.

size: NA; J: TRBJ1-1; V: TRBV2; length: 16; D: NA; DNA: TGTGCCAGCAGTGAACCGGGAGGCAGGACACCCGTGGAAGCTTTCTTT; CDR3: CASSEPGGRTPVEAFF
size: NA; J: TRBJ1-6; V: TRBV19; length: 14; D: NA; DNA: TGTGCCAGTAGTATAGCCACAGGCGGGTCACCCCTCCACTTT; CDR3: CASSIATGGSPLHF
size: NA; J: TRBJ1-5; V: TRBV7-2; length: 19; D: NA; DNA: TGTGCCAGCAGCTTAGCCGACGGCGGAGGGTATAGGAGCAATCAGCCCCAGCATTTT; CDR3: CASSLADGGGYRSNQPQHF
size: once; J: TRBJ1-1; V: TRBV6-5; length: 13; D: NA; DNA: TGTGCCAGCGGCGACCTTAGGAGCACTGAAGCTTTCTTT; CDR3: CASGDLRSTEAFF
size: NA; J: TRBJ1-2; V: TRBV3-1/TRBV3-2; length: 14; D: TRBD1; DNA: TGTGCCAGCAGCCAAGTGACAGGGGCCGGTGGCTACACCTTC; CDR3: CASSQVTGAGGYTF
size: NA; J: TRBJ2-5; V: TRBV2; length: 11; D: NA; DNA: TGTGCCAGCACCCTTCAAGAGACCCAGTACTTC; CDR3: CASTLQETQYF
size: NA; J: TRBJ1-2; V: TRBV5-4; length: 15; D: NA; DNA: TGTGCCAGCAGCGTACCTTCGGCGGGTAACTATGGCTACACCTTC; CDR3: CASSVPSAGNYGYTF
size: NA; J: TRBJ1-1; V: TRBV3-1/TRBV3-2; length: 14; D: TRBD1; DNA: TGTGCCAGCACAGACAGGGGCCAGAACACTGAAGCTTTCTTT; CDR3: CASTDRGQNTEAFF
size: NA; J: TRBJ1-1; V: TRBV3-1/TRBV3-2; length: 16; D: NA; DNA: TGTGCCAGCAGCCAAGATACCGGGACCTCCGAAGGCCGGGCTTTCTTT; CDR3: CASSQDTGTSEGRAFF
size: once; J: TRBJ2-1; V: TRBV5-1; length: 13; D: NA; DNA: TGCGCCAGCAGCCCCGGGACTTTTTATGAGCAGTTCTTC; CDR3: CASSPGTFYEQFF
size: NA; J: TRBJ1-1; V: TRBV25-1; length: 14; D: TRBD1; DNA: TGTGCCAGCAGTCCGGGGACAGCGAACACTGAAGCTTTCTTT; CDR3: CASSPGTANTEAFF
size: NA; J: TRBJ2-1; V: TRBV9; length: 16; D: TRBD2; DNA: TGTGCCAGCAGCGTAAGTCCGGGGGGACCTTACAATGAGCAGTTCTTC; CDR3: CASSVSPGGPYNEQFF
size: NA; J: TRBJ2-6; V: TRBV9; length: 13; D: NA; DNA: TGTGCCAGCAGCCCCCAAGGGGCCAACGTCCTGACTTTC; CDR3: CASSPQGANVLTF
size: NA; J: TRBJ2-7; V: TRBV6-6; length: 15; D: TRBD2; DNA: TGTGCCAGCAATCCCCGGACTAGCGCTGTAGGCGAGCAGTACTTC; CDR3: CASNPRTSAVGEQYF
size: NA; J: TRBJ2-5; V: TRBV7-6; length: 16; D: NA; DNA: TGTGCCAGCAGCCTAGATCCCCCGTGGTTCCAAGAGACCCAGTACTTC; CDR3: CASSLDPPWFQETQYF
size: NA; J: TRBJ1-1; V: TRBV19; length: 13; D: NA; DNA: TGTGCCAGTTCAATAGACCCGAACACTGAAGCTTTCTTT; CDR3: CASSIDPNTEAFF
size: NA; J: TRBJ2-3; V: TRBV5-4; length: 15; D: TRBD2; DNA: TGTGCCAGCAGCACCCGATTACTAGCGTCAGATACGCAGTATTTT; CDR3: CASSTRLLASDTQYF
size: NA; J: TRBJ1-1; V: TRBV7-6; length: 14; D: TRBD1; DNA: TGTGCCAGCAGCTTAGTATCTCGACAGGGTGAAGCTTTCTTT; CDR3: CASSLVSRQGEAFF
size: NA; J: TRBJ2-1; V: TRBV20-1; length: 10; D: NA; DNA: TGCAGTGCTGGGGGCCCGGGGCAGTTCTTC; CDR3: CSAGGPGQFF
size: few; J: TRBJ2-1; V: TRBV14; length: 13; D: NA; DNA: TGTGCCAGCAGCCAAGAAATCAGCGGTGAGCAGTTCTTC; CDR3: CASSQEISGEQFF
size: once; J: TRBJ2-7; V: TRBV7-9; length: 11; D: NA; DNA: TGTGCCAGCAGCTTAGACTACGAGCAGTACTTC; CDR3: CASSLDYEQYF
size: NA; J: TRBJ1-4; V: TRBV14; length: 10; D: NA; DNA: TGTGTCTTGGGGAATGAAAAACTGTTTTTT; CDR3: CVLGNEKLFF
size: few; J: TRBJ2-2; V: TRBV6-4; length: 16; D: NA; DNA: TGTGCCAGCAGTTGTGAGGGGGGCGCGAACACCGGGGAGCTGTTTTTT; CDR3: CASSCEGGANTGELFF
size: NA; J: TRBJ2-1; V: TRBV2; length: 21; D: TRBD2; DNA: TGTGCCAGCAGTGAATGGGTGATGGGGGCTAGCGGGGGAGCTGGCACCCATGAGCAGTTCTTC; CDR3: CASSEWVMGASGGAGTHEQFF
size: NA; J: TRBJ2-5; V: TRBV5-5; length: 15; D: NA; DNA: TGTGCCAGCAGCCCAACACAGAAACCCTATGAGACCCAGTACTTC; CDR3: CASSPTQKPYETQYF
size: NA; J: TRBJ1-1; V: TRBV10-3; length: 15; D: TRBD1; DNA: TGTGCCATCAGTGGGGACAGAACCACAAACACTGAAGCTTTCTTT; CDR3: CAISGDRTTNTEAFF
size: NA; J: TRBJ2-6; V: TRBV18; length: 15; D: TRBD1; DNA: TGTGCCAGCTCACGGGACAGCTCTGGGGCCAACGTCCTGACTTTC; CDR3: CASSRDSSGANVLTF
size: NA; J: TRBJ2-3; V: TRBV2; length: 12; D: NA; DNA: TGTGCCAGCGGAGCGAGCACAGATACGCAGTATTTT; CDR3: CASGASTDTQYF
size: NA; J: TRBJ1-1; V: TRBV5-5; length: 17; D: NA; DNA: TGTGCCAGCAGCCCACCCGCTGCGGGACTCCCTGGCCCTGAAGCTTTCTTT; CDR3: CASSPPAAGLPGPEAFF
size: NA; J: TRBJ1-5; V: TRBV3-1/TRBV3-2; length: 13; D: TRBD1; DNA: TGTGCCAGCAGCTCGGACAGGTTTCAGCCCCAGCATTTT; CDR3: CASSSDRFQPQHF
size: NA; J: TRBJ2-1; V: TRBV10-1; length: 15; D: TRBD1; DNA: TGCGCCAGCACCGACAGGGGTCCCCCTTACAATGAGCAGTTCTTC; CDR3: CASTDRGPPYNEQFF
size: NA; J: TRBJ2-5; V: TRBV30; length: 13; D: NA; DNA: TGTGCCTGGAGTGGAGCGGATGGGGAGACCCAGTACTTC; CDR3: CAWSGADGETQYF
size: NA; J: TRBJ1-6; V: TRBV7-2; length: 12; D: NA; DNA: TGTGCCAGCAGCCAGCCCTTCTCACCCCTCCACTTT; CDR3: CASSQPFSPLHF
size: NA; J: TRBJ1-5; V: TRBV2; length: 14; D: NA; DNA: TGTGCCAGCCTACAGGAATATAGCAATCAGCCCCAGCATTTT; CDR3: CASLQEYSNQPQHF
size: NA; J: TRBJ1-6; V: TRBV4-3; length: 14; D: TRBD1; DNA: TGCGCCAGCAGCCTTGACAGGGGAGAGTCACCCCTCCACTTT; CDR3: CASSLDRGESPLHF
size: NA; J: TRBJ2-5; V: TRBV5-4; length: 17; D: TRBD2; DNA: TGTGCCAGCACCCCGGGGGGGGAGATACTCATCCCGGGGACCCAGTACTTC; CDR3: CASTPGGEILIPGTQYF
size: NA; J: TRBJ1-5; V: TRBV18; length: 14; D: NA; DNA: TGTGCCAGCTCCCCTCGGGACACCAAGAGGCCCCAGCATTTT; CDR3: CASSPRDTKRPQHF
size: NA; J: TRBJ1-1; V: TRBV11-2; length: 13; D: NA; DNA: TGTGCCAGCAGCTTGGGTGTCCAGACTGAAGCTTTCTTT; CDR3: CASSLGVQTEAFF
size: NA; J: TRBJ2-6; V: TRBV3-1/TRBV3-2; length: 16; D: NA; DNA: TGTGCCAGCAGCCCCCGTAACGAGTATGGGGCCAACGTCCTGACTTTC; CDR3: CASSPRNEYGANVLTF
size: NA; J: TRBJ1-2; V: TRBV2; length: 14; D: NA; DNA: TGTGCCAGCAGTGGACATGGTGTAGGAGATGGCTACACCTTC; CDR3: CASSGHGVGDGYTF
size: NA; J: TRBJ1-2; V: TRBV5-1; length: 13; D: TRBD1; DNA: TGCGCCAGCAGCCCACCGGACAGGGGTGGCTACACCTTC; CDR3: CASSPPDRGGYTF
size: NA; J: TRBJ2-7; V: TRBV6-1; length: 12; D: TRBD1; DNA: TGTGCCAGCAGTGAGACAGGGAACGAGCAGTACTTC; CDR3: CASSETGNEQYF
size: few; J: TRBJ1-1; V: TRBV2; length: 15; D: NA; DNA: TGTGCCAGCAGTGATAGGAAGGGGAGTTTAGCTGAAGCTTTCTTT; CDR3: CASSDRKGSLAEAFF
size: NA; J: TRBJ1-2; V: TRBV11-2; length: 15; D: NA; DNA: TGTGCCAGCAGCTTAAGGGACACCCCCCAAGGTGGCTACACCTTC; CDR3: CASSLRDTPQGGYTF
size: few; J: TRBJ2-1; V: TRBV15; length: 15; D: TRBD1; DNA: TGTGCCACCAGTACGGGACAGGGGAGTAGCAATGAGCAGTTCTTC; CDR3: CATSTGQGSSNEQFF
size: NA; J: TRBJ1-2; V: TRBV18; length: 13; D: NA; DNA: TGTGCCACAACCCAGGGGTTCAACTATGGCTACACCTTC; CDR3: CATTQGFNYGYTF